These T cell receptor beta chains were read from a single sample in a study of blood T cells in healthy people across ages. TCRdb reprocessed the 5' RACE reads via MiXCR and lists one record per CDR3 protein. Here the sample spans about 580,000 distinct CDR3 sequences, around 48% being singletons. Material for sequencing was blood. The receptors were gathered from a man older than 75 in good health. Each CDR3 is given with its conserved first and last residue. The order of the fields is clone size, D gene, V gene, J gene, CDR3 protein, CDR3 DNA. The D gene is left open where the match is weak. Clone sizes are given selectively: once, few, many, or a class where the clone is expanded.

NA,TRBD1,TRBV20-1,TRBJ2-4,CSGETGKAKNIQYF,TGCAGTGGGGAGACAGGGAAAGCCAAAAACATTCAGTACTTC
few,NA,TRBV29-1,TRBJ2-7,CSVEGDRGSDEQYF,TGCAGCGTTGAAGGGGATAGGGGGTCGGACGAGCAGTACTTC
NA,NA,TRBV7-8,TRBJ2-4,CASDLGVVAQYF,TGTGCCAGCGACTTAGGGGTGGTGGCGCAGTACTTC
NA,TRBD2,TRBV29-1,TRBJ2-3,CSVEGLAGLTDTQYF,TGCAGCGTCGAGGGACTAGCGGGACTCACAGATACGCAGTATTTT
NA,TRBD1,TRBV7-2,TRBJ1-5,CASSLVAGQFSNQPQHF,TGTGCCAGCAGCTTAGTCGCGGGACAGTTTAGCAATCAGCCCCAGCATTTT
NA,TRBD1,TRBV20-1,TRBJ1-1,CSASPGTGAEAFF,TGCAGTGCTAGCCCGGGGACAGGGGCTGAAGCTTTCTTT
few,TRBD1,TRBV6-5,TRBJ2-1,CASRSPGQGNNEQFF,TGTGCCAGCAGAAGCCCGGGACAGGGGAACAATGAGCAGTTCTTC
many,NA,TRBV7-9,TRBJ2-1,CASTVISDNEQFF,TGTGCCAGCACCGTCATCAGCGACAATGAGCAGTTCTTC
NA,TRBD1,TRBV28,TRBJ1-6,CTSSLPTGNNSPLHF,TGTACCAGCAGTTTACCGACAGGGAATAATTCACCCCTCCACTTT
few,NA,TRBV7-2,TRBJ2-1,CASSPRGNRAKVDEQFF,TGTGCCAGCAGCCCAAGGGGGAACAGGGCTAAGGTCGATGAGCAGTTCTTC
NA,NA,TRBV20-1,TRBJ1-3,CSARDRSVSGNTIYF,TGCAGTGCTAGAGACCGCAGCGTCTCTGGAAACACCATATATTTT
NA,NA,TRBV2,TRBJ2-5,CASEEGLATQYF,TGTGCCAGCGAGGAAGGTCTAGCGACCCAGTACTTC
NA,NA,TRBV20-1,TRBJ2-4,CSASVAGTAKNTQYF,TGCAGTGCTAGTGTGGCGGGGACGGCCAAAAACACTCAGTACTTC
NA,TRBD1,TRBV27,TRBJ2-3,CASSTIQGSGTDTQYF,TGTGCCAGCAGTACGATACAGGGGTCTGGCACAGATACGCAGTATTTT
few,NA,TRBV7-2,TRBJ2-7,CASSGDPSYEQYF,TGTGCCAGCAGCGGGGACCCCTCCTACGAGCAGTACTTC
NA,NA,TRBV20-1,TRBJ2-7,CSARDGGRSSYNEQYF,TGCAGTGCTAGAGATGGGGGGCGAAGCTCCTACAATGAGCAGTACTTC
few,TRBD2,TRBV7-6,TRBJ2-3,CASSLRLAGAEFSTDTQYF,TGTGCCAGCAGCCTCCGACTAGCGGGGGCCGAATTTAGCACAGATACGCAGTATTTT
many,NA,TRBV6-6,TRBJ2-5,CASTRGRGYQETQYF,TGTGCCAGCACGAGGGGGAGGGGGTACCAAGAGACCCAGTACTTC
few,TRBD1,TRBV12-3/TRBV12-4,TRBJ2-7,CASSPRQGAPSEQYF,TGTGCCAGCAGTCCGAGACAGGGGGCGCCTTCCGAGCAGTACTTC
NA,TRBD2,TRBV7-2,TRBJ2-3,CASSLVASGDTDTQYF,TGTGCCAGCAGCTTAGTCGCTAGCGGGGACACAGATACGCAGTATTTT
few,NA,TRBV19,TRBJ1-4,CASRRGSTANEKLFF,TGTGCCAGTAGAAGGGGGAGTACGGCTAATGAAAAACTGTTTTTT
NA,NA,TRBV27,TRBJ1-5,CASSLQDNQPQHF,TGTGCCAGCAGTTTACAAGACAATCAGCCCCAGCATTTT
few,TRBD1,TRBV5-1,TRBJ2-7,CASSLRDRGFPRPTYEQYF,TGCGCCAGCAGCTTGCGAGACAGGGGTTTTCCACGACCGACCTACGAGCAGTACTTC
NA,TRBD2,TRBV7-2,TRBJ2-1,CASSLGGSGRARSHNEQFF,TGTGCCAGCAGCTTAGGGGGTAGCGGGAGGGCCCGCTCCCACAATGAGCAGTTCTTC
NA,TRBD2,TRBV7-2,TRBJ2-5,CASSLDLGGWETQYF,TGTGCCAGCAGCTTAGATCTGGGAGGGTGGGAGACCCAGTACTTC
NA,NA,TRBV10-3,TRBJ2-4,CAISDPAGAVGSQYF,TGTGCCATCAGTGACCCTGCGGGGGCCGTGGGGAGTCAGTACTTC
NA,NA,TRBV20-1,TRBJ1-1,CSATPGLEAFF,TGCAGTGCCACACCGGGTCTAGAGGCTTTCTTT
NA,NA,TRBV20-1,TRBJ2-3,CSAMSFATQYF,TGCAGTGCTATGAGTTTTGCTACGCAGTATTTT
NA,NA,TRBV12-3/TRBV12-4,TRBJ2-4,CASTSGNLAKNIQYF,TGTGCCAGCACCTCGGGGAATTTAGCCAAAAACATTCAGTACTTC
NA,TRBD2,TRBV5-1,TRBJ2-3,CASSLSSGRSTDTQYF,TGCGCCAGCAGCTTATCTAGCGGGAGGAGCACAGATACGCAGTATTTT
NA,NA,TRBV7-2,TRBJ2-7,CASSLGTGKSGYF,TGTGCCAGCAGCTTAGGGACCGGCAAGAGTGGGTACTTC
NA,NA,TRBV3-1,TRBJ1-2,CASSQGGGYGYTF,TGTGCCAGCAGCCAAGGGGGAGGTTATGGCTACACCTTC
NA,TRBD2,TRBV18,TRBJ2-1,CASSPMTSGSNEQFF,TGTGCCAGCTCGCCCATGACTAGCGGGAGTAATGAGCAGTTCTTC
many,NA,TRBV9,TRBJ2-3,CASSVVGSTDTQYF,TGTGCCAGCAGCGTAGTTGGCAGCACAGATACGCAGTATTTT
NA,TRBD2,TRBV4-1,TRBJ2-1,CASSLSSGRGEFEQFF,TGCGCCAGCAGCCTATCTAGCGGGAGAGGGGAGTTTGAGCAGTTCTTC
NA,TRBD2,TRBV27,TRBJ2-1,CASRLVLMPETSTDSYNEQFF,TGTGCCAGCAGACTAGTACTAATGCCGGAGACTAGCACCGACTCCTACAATGAGCAGTTCTTC
NA,TRBD1,TRBV27,TRBJ2-7,CASSLMGQGASEQYF,TGTGCCAGCAGTTTGATGGGACAGGGGGCGTCCGAGCAGTACTTC
NA,NA,TRBV15,TRBJ1-5,CATSPRNNQPQHF,TGTGCCACCAGCCCCAGGAACAATCAGCCCCAGCATTTT
NA,TRBD1,TRBV3-1,TRBJ2-1,CASSHRQGPYNEQFF,TGTGCCAGCAGCCACAGACAGGGTCCCTACAATGAGCAGTTCTTC
once,NA,TRBV12-3/TRBV12-4,TRBJ2-7,CASSLLRSVYEQYF,TGTGCCAGCAGTTTATTACGCTCGGTCTACGAGCAGTACTTC
few,NA,TRBV29-1,TRBJ2-1,CSVGGGQSSYNEQFF,TGCAGCGTAGGGGGGGGACAGAGCTCCTACAATGAGCAGTTCTTC
few,NA,TRBV7-9,TRBJ1-2,CASSLDGVTARGYTF,TGTGCCAGCAGCTTAGATGGGGTTACGGCGCGTGGCTACACCTTC
few,NA,TRBV6-5,TRBJ2-7,CASSYSIGGRNYEQYF,TGTGCCAGCAGTTACTCGATAGGGGGACGGAATTACGAGCAGTACTTC
NA,NA,TRBV7-2,TRBJ2-1,CASSLFTEETQFF,TGTGCCAGCAGCTTGTTCACGGAAGAGACCCAGTTCTTC
NA,NA,TRBV20-1,TRBJ1-5,CSARDRRDGNQPQHF,TGCAGTGCTAGAGATCGCAGGGATGGAAATCAGCCCCAGCATTTT
few,TRBD1,TRBV29-1,TRBJ2-7,CSTGTGGSYEQYF,TGCAGCACGGGGACAGGGGGCTCCTACGAGCAGTACTTC
NA,TRBD2,TRBV7-8,TRBJ2-3,CASSLVSLAGDGTQYF,TGTGCCAGCAGCTTAGTTAGCCTAGCGGGAGACGGGACGCAGTATTTT
NA,NA,TRBV5-1,TRBJ2-1,CASSYDRPSNEQFF,TGCGCCAGCAGTTATGACAGGCCCTCCAATGAGCAGTTCTTC
NA,NA,TRBV7-2,TRBJ2-7,CASTASGPQYEQYF,TGTGCCAGCACCGCTTCGGGACCACAATACGAGCAGTACTTC
once,NA,TRBV7-7,TRBJ2-5,CASSPTGREETQYF,TGTGCTAGCAGCCCCACAGGGCGTGAAGAGACCCAGTACTTC
NA,NA,TRBV10-3,TRBJ2-5,CAISGSRDHETQYF,TGTGCCATCAGTGGGAGCAGGGACCATGAGACCCAGTACTTC
NA,NA,TRBV27,TRBJ2-7,CASSLTGTITYEQYF,TGTGCCAGCAGTTTAACAGGGACTATTACCTACGAGCAGTACTTC
many,TRBD1,TRBV6-6,TRBJ1-2,CASSYPTQGATDGYTF,TGTGCCAGCAGTTACCCTACCCAGGGGGCGACGGATGGCTACACCTTC
NA,NA,TRBV12-3/TRBV12-4,TRBJ2-5,CASSMDSRQETQYF,TGTGCCAGCAGTATGGACAGCCGACAAGAGACCCAGTACTTC
few,NA,TRBV7-9,TRBJ2-7,CASSSTRSGYEQYF,TGTGCCAGCAGCTCCACCCGGAGTGGGTACGAGCAGTACTTC
NA,NA,TRBV29-1,TRBJ2-3,CSAAADSSSTDTQYF,TGCAGCGCCGCTGCGGACAGTTCTAGCACAGATACGCAGTATTTT
NA,NA,TRBV20-1,TRBJ2-7,CSAHPKTYEQYF,TGCAGTGCCCACCCCAAAACATACGAGCAGTACTTC
many,TRBD1,TRBV2,TRBJ2-7,CASRDRVIYEQYF,TGTGCCAGTCGGGACAGGGTAATATACGAGCAGTACTTC
few,NA,TRBV20-1,TRBJ1-4,CSARSKTGRFNEKLFF,TGCAGTGCTAGATCGAAAACAGGGAGGTTTAACGAAAAACTGTTTTTT